The next 3 T cell receptor beta chains were all read from a single sample in a study of blood T cell repertoires in COVID-19. Libraries were prepared by immunoSEQ multiplex PCR; TCRdb keeps only in-frame clonotypes and omits some of them. The sample lists some 210,000 clones, roughly 89% occurring once. The sample taken for sequencing was PBMCs or T cells enriched from blood (not recorded which). These TCRs come from a man between 18 and 29 years old with acute COVID-19.

The CDR3 DNA sequence: TGTGCCAGCAGAGCAATCGGGACAGGGAACGGCGAGCAGTACTTC. Its protein is CASRAIGTGNGEQYF. The genes are TRBV6-5 and TRBJ2-7; TRBD1 matches 9 bases. Germline V gives CDR1 MNHEY, CDR2 SVGAGI. This CDR3 is built from 15 residues. V shed 6 bases and J 6 bases; nucleotides not matched to a gene: 12.

The chain combines TRBV27 with TRBJ2-7, with TRBD2 matching 12 bases. V lost 3 bases and J lost 2; bases outside the gene matches: 2. The CDR3 loop spans 15 amino acids. Germline values: CDR1 MNHEY, CDR2 SMNVEV (reference sequence). For the CDR3, the DNA is TGTGCCAGCAGTTTGCTAGCGGGAGGGCCCTACGAGCAGTACTTC. Translated: CASSLLAGGPYEQYF.

The rearrangement uses TRBV27 and TRBJ2-7; 7 bases are shared with TRBD2. This CDR3 is 14 amino acids long. V was clipped by 8 bases and J by 0 bases; unmatched bases: 7. Germline lookup yields CDR1 MNHEY and CDR2 SMNVEV (reference sequence). CDR3: CASGPSGPSYEQYF. In DNA, the CDR3 is TGTGCCAGCGGGCCTAGCGGACCCTCCTACGAGCAGTACTTC.